A single T cell receptor (beta chain) is shown here with its context. Its antigen is not identified. Trimming stripped 9 bases from V and 0 bases from J, with 15 bases between. The CDR3 is 15 residues long. These data are taken from a study of blood T cells in healthy people across ages. Study-wide findings and caveats: Without sorted subsets, naive and antigen-experienced compartments could not be conclusively compared. In older individuals, TCR beta diversity per million T cells was lower, falling roughly linearly with age.

Next came a second PCR, run for 7 to 11 cycles, which used a sample-barcoded 5' primer along with a J-beta primer mix. Every molecule of cDNA carried a tag from a template-switch adaptor with 12 random nucleotides. TCRdb reanalysed the 5' RACE reads using MiXCR and keeps one entry per CDR3 protein. The repertoire holds about 510,000 distinct CDR3 sequences, with roughly a quarter as singletons. These same data were also listed under a study on T cells of mothers and their children. From that second work: No persistent microchimeric T cell clones were detected.

This receptor was obtained from a boy younger than 10 in good health. Sequencing input: blood. J is TRBJ1-3 and V is TRBV12-3 or TRBV12-4; D not resolved. In nucleotides, the CDR3 is TGTGCCAGTTGCCGGGGAGTGGGCTCTGGAAACACCATATATTTT. It specifies CASCRGVGSGNTIYF.